Given below is one T cell receptor beta chain in context. The data are from a study of blood T cell repertoires in COVID-19. Study context: The United States, Italy and Spain were the sources of the acute and convalescent COVID-19 samples. PBMCs, B-cell-depleted T cells, or T cells were the source of the cDNA or gDNA that made up the material.

V shed 4 bases, J shed 1 base, and the junction held 3 bases outside the gene matches. CDR3 length: 16 residues. Germline values: CDR1 LGHDT, CDR2 YNNKEL (reference sequence). In the original processing: Nucleated cell number was recorded as an estimate derived from reference gene primer amplification. Assay used: immunoSEQ multiplex PCR; TCRdb lists only in-frame clones, some missing. That table is the source of V, J and clone size, and D and trimming were worked out from the DNA. This sample has approximately 50,000 clones, with 75% to 90% found just once. The sequenced sample was peripheral blood. This chain joins TRBV3-1 (or the pseudogene TRBV3-2) and TRBJ1-5; TRBD1 aligns across 11 bases. This TCR was recovered from a human donor in a cohort sampled during active COVID-19. CDR3 amino acids: CASSLGTGGSNQPQHF. The CDR3 region has the DNA TGTGCCAGCAGCCTGGGGACAGGGGGAAGCAATCAGCCCCAGCATTTT.